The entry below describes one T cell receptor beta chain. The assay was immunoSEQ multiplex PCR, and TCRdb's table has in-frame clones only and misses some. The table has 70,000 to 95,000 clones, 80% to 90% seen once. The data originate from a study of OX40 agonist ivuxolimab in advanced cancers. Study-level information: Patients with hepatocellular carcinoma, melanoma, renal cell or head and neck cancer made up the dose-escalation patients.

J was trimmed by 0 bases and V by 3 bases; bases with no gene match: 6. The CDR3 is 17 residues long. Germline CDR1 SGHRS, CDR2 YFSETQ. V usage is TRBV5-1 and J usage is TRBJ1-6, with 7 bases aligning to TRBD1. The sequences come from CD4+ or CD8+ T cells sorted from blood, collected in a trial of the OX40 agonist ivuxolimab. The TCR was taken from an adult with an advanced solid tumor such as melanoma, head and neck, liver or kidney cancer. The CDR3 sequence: CASSSWTGSSYNSPLHF. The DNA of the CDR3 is TGCGCCAGCAGCTCTTGGACAGGCAGCTCCTATAATTCACCCCTCCACTTT.